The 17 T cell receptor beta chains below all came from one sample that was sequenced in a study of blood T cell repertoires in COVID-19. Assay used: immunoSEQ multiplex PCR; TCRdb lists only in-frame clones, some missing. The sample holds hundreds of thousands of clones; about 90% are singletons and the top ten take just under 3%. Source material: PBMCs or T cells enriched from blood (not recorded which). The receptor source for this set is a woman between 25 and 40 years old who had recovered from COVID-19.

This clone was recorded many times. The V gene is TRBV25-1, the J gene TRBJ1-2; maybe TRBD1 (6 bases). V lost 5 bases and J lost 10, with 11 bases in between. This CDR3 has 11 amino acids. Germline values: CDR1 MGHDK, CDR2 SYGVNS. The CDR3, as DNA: TGTGCCAGCAGTCAGGGGATCGCCTACACCTTC. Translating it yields CASSQGIAYTF.

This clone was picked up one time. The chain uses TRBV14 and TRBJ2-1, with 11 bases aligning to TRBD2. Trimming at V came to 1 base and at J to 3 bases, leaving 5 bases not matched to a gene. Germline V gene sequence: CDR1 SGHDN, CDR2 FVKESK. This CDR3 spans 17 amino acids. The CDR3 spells CASSQGGTSGLYNEQFF. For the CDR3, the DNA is TGTGCCAGCAGCCAAGGGGGGACTAGCGGACTCTACAATGAGCAGTTCTTC. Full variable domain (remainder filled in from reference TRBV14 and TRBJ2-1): EAGVTQFPSHSVIEKGQTVTLRCDPISGHDNLYWYRRVMGKEIKFLLHFVKESKQDESGMPNNRFLAERTGGTYSTLKVQPAELEDSGVYFCASSQGGTSGLYNEQFFGPGTRLTVL.

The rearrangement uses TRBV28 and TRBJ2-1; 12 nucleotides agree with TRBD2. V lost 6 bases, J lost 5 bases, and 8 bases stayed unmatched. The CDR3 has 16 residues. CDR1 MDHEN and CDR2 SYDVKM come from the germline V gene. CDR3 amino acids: CASSSPGTSGHNEQFF. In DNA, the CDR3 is TGTGCCAGCAGCTCACCCGGGACTAGCGGGCACAATGAGCAGTTCTTC.

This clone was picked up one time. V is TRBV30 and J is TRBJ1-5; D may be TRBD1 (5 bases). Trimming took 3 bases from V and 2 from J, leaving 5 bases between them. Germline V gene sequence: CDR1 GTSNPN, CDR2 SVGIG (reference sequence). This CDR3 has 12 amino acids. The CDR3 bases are TGTGCCTGGAGCAGGGGCAATCAGCCCCAGCATTTT. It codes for CAWSRGNQPQHF. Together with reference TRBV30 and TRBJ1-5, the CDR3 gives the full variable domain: SQTIHQWPATLVQPVGSPLSLECTVEGTSNPNLYWYRQAAGRGLQLLFYSVGIGQISSEVPQNLSASRPQDRQFILSSKKLLLSDSGFYLCAWSRGNQPQHFGDGTRLSIL.

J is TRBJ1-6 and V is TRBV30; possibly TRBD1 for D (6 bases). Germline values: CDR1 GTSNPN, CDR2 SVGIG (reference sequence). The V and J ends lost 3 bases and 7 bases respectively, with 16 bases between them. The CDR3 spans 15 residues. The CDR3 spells CAWRKWGRGNSPLHF. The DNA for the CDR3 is TGTGCCTGGAGAAAATGGGGCAGGGGAAATTCACCCCTCCACTTT.

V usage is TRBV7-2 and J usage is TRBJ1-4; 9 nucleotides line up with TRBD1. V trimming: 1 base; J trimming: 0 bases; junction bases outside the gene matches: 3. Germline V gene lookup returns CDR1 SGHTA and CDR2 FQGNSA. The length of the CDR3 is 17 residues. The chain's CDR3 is CASSLVDRGATNEKLFF. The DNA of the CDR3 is TGTGCCAGCAGCTTAGTCGACAGGGGGGCAACTAATGAAAAACTGTTTTTT. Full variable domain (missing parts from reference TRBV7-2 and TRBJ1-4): GAGVSQSPSNKVTEKGKDVELRCDPISGHTALYWYRQSLGQGLEFLIYFQGNSAPDKSGLPSDRFSAERTGGSVSTLTIQRTQQEDSAVYLCASSLVDRGATNEKLFFGSGTQLSVL.

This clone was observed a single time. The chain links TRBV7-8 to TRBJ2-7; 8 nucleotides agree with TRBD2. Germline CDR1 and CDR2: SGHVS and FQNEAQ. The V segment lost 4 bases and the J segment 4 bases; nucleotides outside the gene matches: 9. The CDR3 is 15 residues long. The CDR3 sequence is CASSSPGLGGYEQYF. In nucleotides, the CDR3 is TGTGCCAGCAGCTCGCCGGGACTAGGAGGATACGAGCAGTACTTC.

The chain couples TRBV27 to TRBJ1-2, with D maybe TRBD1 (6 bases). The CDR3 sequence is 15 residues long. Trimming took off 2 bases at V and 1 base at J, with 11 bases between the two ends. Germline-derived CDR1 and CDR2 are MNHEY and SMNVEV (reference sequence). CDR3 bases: TGTGCCAGCAGTTTAAGTCCAGGGGATAACTATGGCTACACCTTC. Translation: CASSLSPGDNYGYTF.

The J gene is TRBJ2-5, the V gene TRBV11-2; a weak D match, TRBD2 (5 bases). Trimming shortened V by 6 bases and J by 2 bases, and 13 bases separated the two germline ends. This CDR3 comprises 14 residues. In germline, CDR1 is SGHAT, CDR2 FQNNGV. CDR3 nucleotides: TGTGCCAGCAGACCCGGACTGGAACAAGAGACCCAGTACTTC. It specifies CASRPGLEQETQYF.

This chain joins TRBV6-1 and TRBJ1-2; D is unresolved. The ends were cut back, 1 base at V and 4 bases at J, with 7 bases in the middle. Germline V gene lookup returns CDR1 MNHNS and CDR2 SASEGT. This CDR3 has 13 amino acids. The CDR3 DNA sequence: TGTGCCAGCAGTGAAGACAGATCCTATGGCTACACCTTC. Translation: CASSEDRSYGYTF.

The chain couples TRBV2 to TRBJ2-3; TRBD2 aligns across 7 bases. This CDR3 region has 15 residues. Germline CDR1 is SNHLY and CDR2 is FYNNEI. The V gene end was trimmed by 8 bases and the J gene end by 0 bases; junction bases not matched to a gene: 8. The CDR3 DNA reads TGTGCCAGCGGGCCGGGGCGGGAGAGCACAGATACGCAGTATTTT. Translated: CASGPGRESTDTQYF.

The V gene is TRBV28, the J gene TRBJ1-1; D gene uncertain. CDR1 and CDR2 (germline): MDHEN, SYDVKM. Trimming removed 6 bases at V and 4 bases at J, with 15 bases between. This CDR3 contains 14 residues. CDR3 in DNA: TGTGCCAGCAGGAAACGGGGTATGGGCACTGAAGCTTTCTTT. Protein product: CASRKRGMGTEAFF. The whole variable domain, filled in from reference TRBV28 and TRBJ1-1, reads DVKVTQSSRYLVKRTGEKVFLECVQDMDHENMFWYRQDPGLGLRLIYFSYDVKMKEKGDIPEGYSVSREKKERFSLILESASTNQTSMYLCASRKRGMGTEAFFGQGTRLTVV.

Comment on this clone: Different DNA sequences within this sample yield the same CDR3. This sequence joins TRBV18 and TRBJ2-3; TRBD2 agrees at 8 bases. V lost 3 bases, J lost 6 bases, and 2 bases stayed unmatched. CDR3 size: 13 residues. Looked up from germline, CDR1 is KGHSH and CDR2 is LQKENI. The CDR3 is CASSPGGGDTQYF. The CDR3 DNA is TGTGCCAGCTCACCGGGCGGGGGGGATACGCAGTATTTT.

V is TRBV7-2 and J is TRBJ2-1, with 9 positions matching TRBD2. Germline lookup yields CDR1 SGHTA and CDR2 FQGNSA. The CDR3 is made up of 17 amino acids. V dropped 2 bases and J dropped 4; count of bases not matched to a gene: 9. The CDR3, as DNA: TGTGCCAGCAGCTTATTGCCTAGCGGGGCTGTTTACAATGAGCAGTTCTTC. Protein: CASSLLPSGAVYNEQFF.

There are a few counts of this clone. The CDR3: CASSRGQGTNTGELFF. Here the CDR3 DNA reads TGCGCCAGCAGCAGGGGGCAGGGTACGAACACCGGGGAGCTGTTTTTT. V is TRBV4-1 and J is TRBJ2-2, with TRBD1 matching over 7 bases. CDR1 is MGHRA and CDR2 is YSYEKL in the germline V gene. The CDR3 sequence is 16 residues long. V gave up 5 bases and J gave up 0 bases; unmatched junction bases: 6.

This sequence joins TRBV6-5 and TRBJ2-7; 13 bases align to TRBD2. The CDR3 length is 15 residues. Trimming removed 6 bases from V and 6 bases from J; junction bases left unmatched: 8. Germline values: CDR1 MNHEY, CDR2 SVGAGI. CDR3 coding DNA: TGTGCCAGCAGAACACCGGGACTAGCGGGAACCGAGCAGTACTTC. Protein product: CASRTPGLAGTEQYF.

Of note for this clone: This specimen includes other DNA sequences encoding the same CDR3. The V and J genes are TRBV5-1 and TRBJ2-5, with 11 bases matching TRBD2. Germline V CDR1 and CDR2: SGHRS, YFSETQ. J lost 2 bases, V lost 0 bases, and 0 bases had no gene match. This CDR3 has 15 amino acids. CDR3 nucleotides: TGCGCCAGCAGCTTGGGGACTAGCGGGCAAGAGACCCAGTACTTC. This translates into CASSLGTSGQETQYF.